This T cell receptor (beta chain) is from a study of T cell clusters in autoimmune cytopenias (dated by TCRdb to between 2018 and 2021). With regard to the full study: Per sample, TRB sequencing gave a median depth of approximately 52,000 reads and a median of 2,350 distinct TRB clonotypes. The study aimed to test whether autoimmune cytopenia patients carry a disease-specific immune repertoire signature usable as a blood-based biomarker. In autoimmune cytopenia patients, peripheral blood TRB and IGH repertoires were sequenced during active disease and over treatment follow-up, together with healthy, CLL and autoimmune hepatitis controls. Results the study describes overall, beyond this receptor: Healthy donors showed around 2.9-fold more exclusive TRB clusters than active autoimmune hepatitis patients, consistent with an autoimmunity-wide signature. In the comparison of secondary cytopenia with CLL, the cluster-lack signature was not observed, apparently because the dominant lymphoma-associated repertoire masked the signature. The T cell clusters were defined only in silico, and the functional role of the clusters was left to be validated experimentally. GLIPH results suggested that primary autoimmune cytopenia patients were missing physiological T cell clusters, with over 45 clusters found only in healthy donors compared with more than 15 found only in patients. The TRB repertoire shifts, including less even repertoires in secondary cytopenia and CLL, mostly reflected lymphoma bias and not autoimmunity.

The CDR3 holds 20 amino acids from the cysteine to the phenylalanine. The coding DNA is unavailable. Taken from the germline V gene, the CDR1 and CDR2 loops are LGHNA and YNFKEQ. TRB amplification used 200 to 300 ng of peripheral blood genomic DNA, tens of thousands of genome equivalents, per sample. This clonotype counts as medium-sized (0.01 to 0.1%) based on its frequency; no count is recorded. There is no known antigen for this receptor. Multiplex PCR with a touch-down protocol amplified TRB rearrangements, with the TRB-A and TRB-B primer pools combined in a single tube. Illumina adapters and sample indices were added to the amplicons through two consecutive PCR reactions performed with Phusion HS II polymerase. After gel purification with the NucleoSpin Gel and PCR Clean-up kit, the amplicons were quantified by Qubit and checked for quality on an Agilent 2100 Bioanalyzer. Libraries were sequenced on an Illumina MiSeq using 600-cycle, single-indexed, paired-end runs. As for the authors' bioinformatics: MiXCR version 2.1.12, together with the default MiXCR reference library, was used to align and assemble the TRB reads. A clone was defined by each unique CDR3 nucleotide sequence, and the analysis included only productive sequences supported by at least two reads. To assess repertoire diversity, an R script computed alpha-parameterized diversity profiles (alpha 0 to 5), which included the Shannon (alpha 1) and Simpson (alpha 2) indices. Combinatorial TRB VJ usage was computed with the tcR package and compared between cohorts by principal component analysis with ade4. Using GLIPH, TCRbeta CDR3s were clustered on pairs of cohorts matched for age and read depth, and a Wilcoxon test was used to compare cluster frequencies. TCRdb reprocessed the reads and lists each CDR3 protein sequence as a single entry, with no DNA. These V and J calls originate from TCRdb's pipeline instead of the authors' own analysis. This sample's table carries about 1,200 distinct CDR3 sequences. The top ten clonotypes cover around 50% of the sample.

The sequence derives from a human donor with an autoimmune cytopenia or autoimmune hepatitis (not recorded which). The sequenced sample consisted of peripheral blood. Recombination linked TRBV4-2 to TRBJ2-2; TCRdb designates TRBD2, a call that cannot be tested without DNA. The CDR3 has the sequence CASSQELAASGGAVMGELFF.